This T cell receptor (beta chain) is drawn from a study of blood T cell repertoires in COVID-19. Across the whole study: Sample material is recorded as cDNA or gDNA derived from T cells, B-cell-depleted T cells, or PBMCs.

Authors' data handling: Reference gene primer amplification gave estimated nucleated cell counts. Clones were read by immunoSEQ multiplex PCR, and TCRdb kept only the in-frame ones, dropping some. V and J calls and clone size come straight from that table; D and trimming were deduced from the DNA. The sample has about 260,000 clones, about 80% seen once. The CDR3 runs to 15 residues. Trimming took 3 bases from V and 4 from J, leaving 15 bases between them. The germline V gene has CDR1 LGHDT and CDR2 YNNKEL (reference sequence). Ages ranged from about 18 to 89 years, with residence in about two dozen US areas. Participants' own reports of clinical history determined their cohort assignment.

This chain uses TRBV3-1 (or the pseudogene TRBV3-2) with TRBJ1-2, with D perhaps matching TRBD1 (6 bases). The sample consisted of PBMCs or T cells enriched from blood (not recorded which). The TCR was taken from a young man with acute COVID-19. CDR3 sequence reads: CASSQGAPRGYGYTF. The CDR3 DNA follows: TGTGCCAGCAGCCAGGGGGCGCCCCGGGGCTATGGCTACACCTTC.